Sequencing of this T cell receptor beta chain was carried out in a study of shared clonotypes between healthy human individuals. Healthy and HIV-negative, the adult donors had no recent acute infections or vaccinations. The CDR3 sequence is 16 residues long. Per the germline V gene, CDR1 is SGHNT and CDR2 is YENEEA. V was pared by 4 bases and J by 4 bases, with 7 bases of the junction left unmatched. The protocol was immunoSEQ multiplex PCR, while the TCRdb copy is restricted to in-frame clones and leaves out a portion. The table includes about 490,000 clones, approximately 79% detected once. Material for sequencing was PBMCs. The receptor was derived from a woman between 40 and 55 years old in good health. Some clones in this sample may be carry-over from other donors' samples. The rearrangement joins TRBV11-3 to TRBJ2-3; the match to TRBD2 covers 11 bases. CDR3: CASSSETSGNSDTQYF. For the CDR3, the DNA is TGTGCCAGCAGCTCCGAGACTAGCGGGAATTCAGATACGCAGTATTTT.